The present entry profiles one T cell receptor (beta chain) with its context. This clonotype was observed a handful of times. Its antigen has not been determined. Base qualities are not recorded, but no much larger clone differs from it by a single base. Library preparation employed 5' RACE. TCRdb records Illumina HiSeq 2000 as the sequencer. A universal primer binding site was added through template switching, and the final cDNA carried a unique molecular identifier so that TCR cDNA molecules could be counted accurately. Specific primers in the conserved constant-segment region were used to synthesize first-strand cDNA for TCR alpha and beta chains. Each cDNA library was double barcoded, with a SMART-Mk sample barcode plus Illumina barcodes, to control for contamination. Two successive PCR steps introduced TruSeq adapter sequences along with Illumina sample barcodes. The Illumina HiSeq platform was used with custom primers to sequence TCR alpha and beta cDNA libraries. As for the authors' bioinformatics: MiGEC processed the raw reads to extract unique molecular identifiers, while MiXCR was used to determine the CDR3 positions. Recombination models were inferred per individual with the repgenHMM and IGoR tools using an EM algorithm. Shared clonotype analysis was performed with the tcR package in R, normalizing sharing by the product of cloneset sizes. Out-of-frame nonproductive sequences were analyzed to study raw recombination free of thymic and clonal selection effects. TCRdb reanalyzed the raw reads on its own, using fastp at Q25 for trimming and MiXCR for clone calling, and kept in-frame beta chains. Here each entry gathers all rows of one CDR3 protein and keeps the most common genes and DNA. These V and J calls derive from TCRdb rather than the authors' analysis. The sample table records about 210,000 distinct CDR3 sequences; approximately 9% of these occur just once. The biggest ten clones account for about 5% of the sample.

Every donor was a healthy Caucasian. Miltenyi CD45RO+ enrichment and human naive T-cell isolation kits were used to isolate memory (CD45RO+) and naive T cells from PBMC. Unmatched junction bases come to 2, with V trimmed by 3 bases and J by 4 bases. Measured from the cysteine to the phenylalanine, the CDR3 is 15 residues long. Just CDR3 DNA is preserved here, 45 bases in frame from base 1. CDR1 and CDR2 are read off the germline V gene (reference sequence) as SEHNR and FQNEAQ. These data are taken from a study of identical twins (dated by TCRdb to the mid-2010s). Describing the broader study: To test whether fetal clonotypes persist, this study deep-sequenced TCR alpha and beta repertoires from monozygotic twins, from unrelated adults of various ages, and from cord blood. To rule out contamination, replicate twin experiments were performed at different times with different library preparation protocols. Overall study outcomes, separate from this receptor: A weaker excess of twin sharing was found in beta out-of-frame sequences because the signal-to-noise ratio was lowered by fewer shared sequences. Fewer insertions were carried by abundant cord blood beta clonotypes; a weaker similar trend was observed in young adult naive repertoires, while no such trend was observed in memory repertoires. Zero-insertion analyses could be partly confounded by invariant T cells such as MAIT and iNKT, although diverse VJ usage argued against such confounding for most clonotypes. Out-of-frame TCR alpha sequences shared between twins showed an excess of low generation-probability sequences compared with coincidental sharing between unrelated individuals. In monozygotic twins, recombination models systematically underestimated out-of-frame TCR alpha sharing, but the models matched the sharing seen between unrelated individuals. Because the same donors could not be followed over many years, the conclusions relied on cross-sectional statistical analysis.

The sample taken for sequencing was memory (CD45RO+) T cells sorted from blood. This sample's cell subset or site label indicates: CD45RO+ enriched T cells. The source is a woman aged 18-30 years in good health. This sequence uses TRBV7-9 and TRBJ2-1, with 11 bases aligning to TRBD1. The nucleotide sequence is given as TGTGCCAGCAGCTTCGGGGACAGGGGGTACAATGAGCAGTTCTTC. This encodes CASSFGDRGYNEQFF. The CDR3, completed at both ends by the reference TRBV7-9 and TRBJ2-1 genes, gives the full variable domain DTGVSQNPRHKITKRGQNVTFRCDPISEHNRLYWYRQTLGQGPEFLTYFQNEAQLEKSRLLSDRFSAERPKGSFSTLEIQRTEQGDSAMYLCASSFGDRGYNEQFFGPGTRLTVL.